This paragraph reports one T cell receptor beta chain. Its specific antigen is unknown. The input lacks base qualities; no much larger clone sits a single base away. This sample was included in a study of T cell changes during pregnancy in multiple sclerosis (dated by TCRdb to about 2019). About the full investigation: The study looked at changes in the T cell repertoire across pregnancy in women with multiple sclerosis.

The library relied on the immunoSEQ multiplex PCR assay. Sourced from immuneACCESS, this table was stored by TCRdb with only in-frame sequences that have V and J called. A share of the clones is absent; for the studies checked, an unresolved V gene accounts for under half, and the remainder has no known explanation. Present in this sample are tens of thousands of clones, approximately 92% of which were seen just once. The ten largest clones capture about 0.99% of the sample. Its CDR3 holds 15 amino acids, cysteine through phenylalanine. Only the CDR3 DNA is retained, 45 bases long and in frame from the first base. The germline V gene yields SGHAT for CDR1 and FQNNGV for CDR2. V sheds 0 bases and J sheds 7 bases, leaving 12 bases between their ends.

Sample: peripheral blood, taken after pregnancy. The TCR sequence derives from a female donor with multiple sclerosis, enrolled in a pregnancy study. The sequence is built from TRBV11-2 and TRBJ1-4, with the D gene not confidently named. The bases are TGTGCCAGCAGCTTAGATGTCCGGAGAAGTGAAAAACTGTTTTTT. Translated, this is CASSLDVRRSEKLFF.